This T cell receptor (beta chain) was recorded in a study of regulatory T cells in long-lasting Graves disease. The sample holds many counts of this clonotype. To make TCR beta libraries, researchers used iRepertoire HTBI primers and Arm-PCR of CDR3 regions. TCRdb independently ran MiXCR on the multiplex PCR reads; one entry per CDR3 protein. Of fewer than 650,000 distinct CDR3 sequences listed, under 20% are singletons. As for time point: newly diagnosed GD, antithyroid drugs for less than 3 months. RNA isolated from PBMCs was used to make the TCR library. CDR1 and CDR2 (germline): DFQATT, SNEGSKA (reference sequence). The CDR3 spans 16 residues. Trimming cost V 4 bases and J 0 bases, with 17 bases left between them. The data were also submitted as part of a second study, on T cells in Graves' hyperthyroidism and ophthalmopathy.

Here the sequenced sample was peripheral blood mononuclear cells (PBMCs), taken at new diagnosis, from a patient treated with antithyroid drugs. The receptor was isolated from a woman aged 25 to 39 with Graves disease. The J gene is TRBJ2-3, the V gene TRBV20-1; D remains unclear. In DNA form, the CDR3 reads TGCAGTGCTACTGTCCCCAACAGCCCTAGCACAGATACGCAGTATTTT. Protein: CSATVPNSPSTDTQYF.